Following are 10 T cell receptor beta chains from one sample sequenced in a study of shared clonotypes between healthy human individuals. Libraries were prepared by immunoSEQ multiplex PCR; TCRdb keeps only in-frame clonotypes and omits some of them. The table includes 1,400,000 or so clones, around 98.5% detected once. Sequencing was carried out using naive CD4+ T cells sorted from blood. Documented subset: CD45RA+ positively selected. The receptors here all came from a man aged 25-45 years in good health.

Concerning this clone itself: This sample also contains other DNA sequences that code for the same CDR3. The CDR3 DNA reads TGTGCCAGCAGCTTTCCTAGCGGGGTGTACAATGAGCAGTTCTTC. Its protein product is CASSFPSGVYNEQFF. This chain connects TRBV5-4 to TRBJ2-1, with 9 bases fitting TRBD2. CDR1 and CDR2 (germline): SGHNT, YYREEE (reference sequence). Losses at the gene ends were 2 bases for V and 4 bases for J; bases not matched to a gene: 4. This CDR3 contains 15 residues.

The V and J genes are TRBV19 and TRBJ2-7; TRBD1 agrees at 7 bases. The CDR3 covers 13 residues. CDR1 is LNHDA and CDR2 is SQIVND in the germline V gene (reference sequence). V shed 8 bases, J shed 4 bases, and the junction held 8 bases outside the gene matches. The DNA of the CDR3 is TGTGCCAGTGGAAGGGGGCATGCTTACGAGCAGTACTTC. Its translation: CASGRGHAYEQYF.

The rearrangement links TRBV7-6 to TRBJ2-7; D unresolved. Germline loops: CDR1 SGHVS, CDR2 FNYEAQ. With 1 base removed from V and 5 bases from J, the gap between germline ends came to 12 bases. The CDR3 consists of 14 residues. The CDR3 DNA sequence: TGTGCCAGCAGCTTAGAAGTCTCGGGTGACGAGCAGTACTTC. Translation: CASSLEVSGDEQYF.

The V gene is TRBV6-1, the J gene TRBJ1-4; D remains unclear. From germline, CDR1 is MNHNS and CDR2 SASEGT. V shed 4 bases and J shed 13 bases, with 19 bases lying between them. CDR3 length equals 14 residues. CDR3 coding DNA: TGTGCCAGCAGTGGGCGGGAAAGGGCAGGCCCACTGTTTTTT. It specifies CASSGRERAGPLFF.

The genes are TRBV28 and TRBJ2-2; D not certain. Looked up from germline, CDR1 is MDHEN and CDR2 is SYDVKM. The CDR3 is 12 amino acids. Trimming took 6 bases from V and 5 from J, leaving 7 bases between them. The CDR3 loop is CASSQWTGELFF. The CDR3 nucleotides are TGTGCCAGCAGCCAGTGGACCGGGGAGCTGTTTTTT.

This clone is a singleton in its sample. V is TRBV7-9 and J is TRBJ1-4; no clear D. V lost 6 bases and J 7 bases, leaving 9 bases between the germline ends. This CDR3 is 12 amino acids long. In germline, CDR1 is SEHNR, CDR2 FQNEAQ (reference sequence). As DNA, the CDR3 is TGTGCCAGCAGAAGAGATGGTGAAAAACTGTTTTTT. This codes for CASRRDGEKLFF.

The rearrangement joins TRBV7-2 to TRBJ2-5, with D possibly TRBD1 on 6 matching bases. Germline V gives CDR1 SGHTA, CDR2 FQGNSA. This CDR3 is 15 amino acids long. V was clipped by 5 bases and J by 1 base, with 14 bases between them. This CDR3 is CASSLGTLFQETQYF. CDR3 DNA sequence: TGTGCCAGCAGCCTCGGGACACTTTTCCAAGAGACCCAGTACTTC.

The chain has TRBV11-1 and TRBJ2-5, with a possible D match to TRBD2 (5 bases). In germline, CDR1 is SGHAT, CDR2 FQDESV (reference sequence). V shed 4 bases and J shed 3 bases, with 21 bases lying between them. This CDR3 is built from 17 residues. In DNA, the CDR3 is TGTGCCAGCAGCTCCTCCTTAGGTGGGAGTCCGAAAGAGACCCAGTACTTC. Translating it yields CASSSSLGGSPKETQYF. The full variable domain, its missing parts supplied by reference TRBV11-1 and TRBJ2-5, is EAEVAQSPRYKITEKSQAVAFWCDPISGHATLYWYRQILGQGPELLVQFQDESVVDDSQLPKDRFSAERLKGVDSTLKIQPAELGDSAMYLCASSSSLGGSPKETQYFGPGTRLLVL.

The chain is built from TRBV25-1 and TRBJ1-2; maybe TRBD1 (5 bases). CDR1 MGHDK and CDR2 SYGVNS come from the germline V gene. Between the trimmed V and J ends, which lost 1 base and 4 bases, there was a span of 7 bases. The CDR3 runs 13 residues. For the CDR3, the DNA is TGTGCCAGCAGTGAATGGGGACTCTATGGCTACACCTTC. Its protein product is CASSEWGLYGYTF.

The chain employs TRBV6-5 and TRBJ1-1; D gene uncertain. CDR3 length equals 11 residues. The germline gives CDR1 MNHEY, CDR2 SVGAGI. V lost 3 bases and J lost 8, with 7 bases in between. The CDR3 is CASSYLNEAFF. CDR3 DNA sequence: TGTGCCAGCAGTTATTTGAACGAAGCTTTCTTT.